This T cell receptor beta chain came from a study of STAT5B mutations in CD4+ large granular lymphocyte leukemia. Germline CDR1 and CDR2: SGHNT and YYREEE (reference sequence). V was shortened by 1 base and J by 5 bases, with 6 bases between the two germline ends. The CDR3 has 12 residues. Buffy coats from healthy blood donors served as controls. In the study's own analysis: Lowest detectable productive clonotype frequency was 2.59 x 10-5. Clones were read by immunoSEQ multiplex PCR, and TCRdb kept only the in-frame ones, dropping some. V and J calls and clone size are those listed in that table; D and trimming were worked out from the DNA. The sample shows 37,000 or so clones, 87% of them seen only once. Study-wide findings and caveats: No patients shared main leukemic clonotypes, though around 24% appeared at low frequency elsewhere.

Worth noting for this clone: The antigen is undetermined.

The J gene is TRBJ2-5, the V gene TRBV5-4; no definite D call. This clonotype originated in a human donor in good health. Sequenced material: CD4+ T cells from blood buffy coats. The CDR3 DNA follows: TGTGCCAGCAGCTTGTCCCCCGAGACCCAGTACTTC. It translates to CASSLSPETQYF.